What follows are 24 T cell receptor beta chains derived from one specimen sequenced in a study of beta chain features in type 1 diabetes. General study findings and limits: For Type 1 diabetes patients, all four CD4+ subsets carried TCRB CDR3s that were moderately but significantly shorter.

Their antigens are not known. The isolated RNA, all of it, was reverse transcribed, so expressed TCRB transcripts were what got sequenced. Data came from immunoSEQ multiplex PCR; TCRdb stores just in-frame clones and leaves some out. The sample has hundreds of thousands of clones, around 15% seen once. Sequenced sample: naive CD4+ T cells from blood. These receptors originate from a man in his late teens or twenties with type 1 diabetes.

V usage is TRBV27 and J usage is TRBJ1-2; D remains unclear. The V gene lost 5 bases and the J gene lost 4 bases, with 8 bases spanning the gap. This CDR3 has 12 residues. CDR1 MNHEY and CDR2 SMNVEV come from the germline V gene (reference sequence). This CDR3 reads CASSPSGYGYTF. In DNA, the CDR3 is TGTGCCAGCAGTCCCTCTGGCTATGGCTACACCTTC.

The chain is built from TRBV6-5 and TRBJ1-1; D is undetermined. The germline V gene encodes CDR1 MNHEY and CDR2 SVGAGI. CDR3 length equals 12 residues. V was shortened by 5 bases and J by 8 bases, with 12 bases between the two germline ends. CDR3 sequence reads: CASSPEWGEAFF. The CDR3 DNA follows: TGTGCCAGCAGTCCGGAATGGGGAGAAGCTTTCTTT.

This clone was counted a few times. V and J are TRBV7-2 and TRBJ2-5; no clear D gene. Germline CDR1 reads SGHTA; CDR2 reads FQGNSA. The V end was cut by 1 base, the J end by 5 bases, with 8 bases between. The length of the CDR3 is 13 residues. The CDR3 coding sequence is TGTGCCAGCAGCTTAGGCGGCCGGGAGACCCAGTACTTC. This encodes CASSLGGRETQYF.

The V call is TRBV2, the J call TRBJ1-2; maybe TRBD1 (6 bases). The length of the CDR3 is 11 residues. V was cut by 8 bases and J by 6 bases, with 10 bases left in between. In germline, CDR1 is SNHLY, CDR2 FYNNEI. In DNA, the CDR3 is TGTGCCAGCGGTAACAGGGATGGCTACACCTTC. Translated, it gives CASGNRDGYTF. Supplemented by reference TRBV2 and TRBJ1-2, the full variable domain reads EPEVTQTPSHQVTQMGQEVILRCVPISNHLYFYWYRQILGQKVEFLVSFYNNEISEKSEIFDDQFSVERPDGSNFTLKIRSTKLEDSAMYFCASGNRDGYTFGSGTRLTVV.

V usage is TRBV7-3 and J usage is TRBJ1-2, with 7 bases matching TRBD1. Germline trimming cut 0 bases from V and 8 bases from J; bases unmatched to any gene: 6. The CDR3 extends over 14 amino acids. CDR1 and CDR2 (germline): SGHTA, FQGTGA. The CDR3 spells CASSLTGGSGGYTF. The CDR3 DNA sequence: TGTGCCAGCAGCTTAACAGGGGGCAGCGGCGGCTACACCTTC.

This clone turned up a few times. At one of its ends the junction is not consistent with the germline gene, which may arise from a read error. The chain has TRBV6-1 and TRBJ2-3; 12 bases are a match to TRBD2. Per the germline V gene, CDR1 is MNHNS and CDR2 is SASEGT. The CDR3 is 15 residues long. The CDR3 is CASREGLAGTDTQYF. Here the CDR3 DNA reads TGTGCCAGCAGAGAAGGACTAGCGGGAACAGATACGCAGTATTTT.

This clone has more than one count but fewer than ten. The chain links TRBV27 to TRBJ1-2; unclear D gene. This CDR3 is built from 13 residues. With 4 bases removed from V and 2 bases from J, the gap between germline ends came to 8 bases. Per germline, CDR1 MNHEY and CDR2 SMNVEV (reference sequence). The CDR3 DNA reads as TGTGCCAGCAGTTCGCGGCAGAACTATGGCTACACCTTC. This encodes CASSSRQNYGYTF.

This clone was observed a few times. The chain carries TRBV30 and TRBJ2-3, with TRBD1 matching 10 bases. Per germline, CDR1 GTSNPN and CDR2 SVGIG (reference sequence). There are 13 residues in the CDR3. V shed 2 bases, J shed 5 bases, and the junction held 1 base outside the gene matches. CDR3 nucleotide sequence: TGTGCCTGGAGTAGGGACAGGGGAGATACGCAGTATTTT. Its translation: CAWSRDRGDTQYF.

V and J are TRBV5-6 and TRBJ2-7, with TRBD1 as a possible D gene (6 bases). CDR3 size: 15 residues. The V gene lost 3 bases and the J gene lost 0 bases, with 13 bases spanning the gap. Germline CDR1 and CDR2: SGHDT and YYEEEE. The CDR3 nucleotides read TGTGCCAGCAGCTCCCGGGACACTTACTCCTACGAGCAGTACTTC. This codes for CASSSRDTYSYEQYF.

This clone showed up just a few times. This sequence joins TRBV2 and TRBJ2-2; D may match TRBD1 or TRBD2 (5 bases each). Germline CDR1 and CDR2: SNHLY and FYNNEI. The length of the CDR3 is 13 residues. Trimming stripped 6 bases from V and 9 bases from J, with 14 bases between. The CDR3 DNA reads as TGTGCCAGCAGCCGGGATCAGGGAAGGGAGCTGTTTTTT. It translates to CASSRDQGRELFF.

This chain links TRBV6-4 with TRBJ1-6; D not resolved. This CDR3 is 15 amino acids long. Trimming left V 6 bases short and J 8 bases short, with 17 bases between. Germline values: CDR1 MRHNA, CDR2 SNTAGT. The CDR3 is CASRLQPTGDSPLHF. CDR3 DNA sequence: TGTGCCAGCAGGCTACAGCCGACTGGAGATTCACCCCTCCACTTT.

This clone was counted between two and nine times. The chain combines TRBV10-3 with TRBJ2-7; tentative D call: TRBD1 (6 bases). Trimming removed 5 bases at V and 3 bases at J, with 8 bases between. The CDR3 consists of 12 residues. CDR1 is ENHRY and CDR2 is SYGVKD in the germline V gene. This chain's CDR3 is CAISPDSYEQYF. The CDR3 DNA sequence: TGTGCCATCAGTCCGGACAGCTACGAGCAGTACTTC.

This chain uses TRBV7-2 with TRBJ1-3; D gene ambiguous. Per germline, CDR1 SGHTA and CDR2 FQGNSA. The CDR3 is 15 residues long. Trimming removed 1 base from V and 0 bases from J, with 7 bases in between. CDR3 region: CASSLDSYSGNTIYF. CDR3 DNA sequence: TGTGCCAGCAGCTTAGACAGTTACTCTGGAAACACCATATATTTT. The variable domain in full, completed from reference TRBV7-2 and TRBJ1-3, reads GAGVSQSPSNKVTEKGKDVELRCDPISGHTALYWYRQSLGQGLEFLIYFQGNSAPDKSGLPSDRFSAERTGGSVSTLTIQRTQQEDSAVYLCASSLDSYSGNTIYFGEGSWLTVV.

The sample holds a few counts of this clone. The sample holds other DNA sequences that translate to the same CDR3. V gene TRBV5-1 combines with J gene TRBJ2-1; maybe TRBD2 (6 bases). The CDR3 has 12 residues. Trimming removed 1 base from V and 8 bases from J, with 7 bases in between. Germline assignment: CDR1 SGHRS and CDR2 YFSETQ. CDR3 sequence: CASSLTGDEQFF. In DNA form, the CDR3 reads TGCGCCAGCAGCTTGACGGGGGATGAGCAGTTCTTC. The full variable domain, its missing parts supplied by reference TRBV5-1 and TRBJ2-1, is KAGVTQTPRYLIKTRGQQVTLSCSPISGHRSVSWYQQTPGQGLQFLFEYFSETQRNKGNFPGRFSGRQFSNSRSEMNVSTLELGDSALYLCASSLTGDEQFFGPGTRLTVL.

The CDR3 DNA reads as TGTGCCTGGAGCCCACAGCCTAACACTGAAGCTTTCTTT. Amino acid sequence: CAWSPQPNTEAFF. The chain employs TRBV30 and TRBJ1-1; the D is unclear. The CDR3 contains 13 residues. V was shortened by 3 bases and J by 2 bases, with 10 bases between the two germline ends. Germline V gene data show CDR1 as GTSNPN and CDR2 as SVGIG (reference sequence).

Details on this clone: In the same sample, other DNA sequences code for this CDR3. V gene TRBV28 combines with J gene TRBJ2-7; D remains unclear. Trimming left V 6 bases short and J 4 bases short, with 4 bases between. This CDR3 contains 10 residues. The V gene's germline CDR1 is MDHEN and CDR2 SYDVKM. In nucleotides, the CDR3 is TGTGCCAGCAGCAGGTACGAGCAGTACTTC. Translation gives CASSRYEQYF.

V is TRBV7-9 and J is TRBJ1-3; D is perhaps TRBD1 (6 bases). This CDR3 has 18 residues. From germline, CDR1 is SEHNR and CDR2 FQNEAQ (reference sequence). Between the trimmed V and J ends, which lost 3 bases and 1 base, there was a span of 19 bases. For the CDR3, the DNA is TGTGCCAGCAGCTTCGTGGGCGCAGGGGAAGGTTCTGGAAACACCATATATTTT. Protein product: CASSFVGAGEGSGNTIYF.

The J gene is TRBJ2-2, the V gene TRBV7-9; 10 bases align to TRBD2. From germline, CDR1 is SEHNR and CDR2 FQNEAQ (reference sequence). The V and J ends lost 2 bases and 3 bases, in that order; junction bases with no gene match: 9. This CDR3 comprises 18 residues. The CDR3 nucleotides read TGTGCCAGCAGCTTAAGCGCCCTAGCGGGGGTGTACACCGGGGAGCTGTTTTTT. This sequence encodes CASSLSALAGVYTGELFF.

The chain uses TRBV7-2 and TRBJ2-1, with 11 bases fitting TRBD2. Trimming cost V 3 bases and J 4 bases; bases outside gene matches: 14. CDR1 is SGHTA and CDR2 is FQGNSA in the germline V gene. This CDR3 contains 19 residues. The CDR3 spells CASSFVSTPGLADYNEQFF. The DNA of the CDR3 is TGTGCCAGCAGCTTTGTCTCTACACCGGGACTAGCGGATTACAATGAGCAGTTCTTC.

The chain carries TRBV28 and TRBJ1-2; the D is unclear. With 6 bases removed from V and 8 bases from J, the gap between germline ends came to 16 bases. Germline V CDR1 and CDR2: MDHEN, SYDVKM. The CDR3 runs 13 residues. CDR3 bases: TGTGCCAGCAGGTTGGGCCGCACCGGGGGCTACACCTTC. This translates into CASRLGRTGGYTF.

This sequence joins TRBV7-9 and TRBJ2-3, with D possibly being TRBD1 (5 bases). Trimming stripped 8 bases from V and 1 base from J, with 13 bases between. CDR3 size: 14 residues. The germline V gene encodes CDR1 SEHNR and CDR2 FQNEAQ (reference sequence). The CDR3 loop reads CASAFGQGTDTQYF. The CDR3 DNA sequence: TGTGCCAGCGCATTCGGACAAGGCACAGATACGCAGTATTTT.

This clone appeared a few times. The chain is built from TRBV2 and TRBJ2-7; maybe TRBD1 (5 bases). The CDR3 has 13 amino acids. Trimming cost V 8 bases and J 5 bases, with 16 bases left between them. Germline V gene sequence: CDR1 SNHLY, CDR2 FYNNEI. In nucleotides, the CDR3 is TGTGCCAGCGCGATCTCAGGGTCCCACGAGCAGTACTTC. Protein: CASAISGSHEQYF.

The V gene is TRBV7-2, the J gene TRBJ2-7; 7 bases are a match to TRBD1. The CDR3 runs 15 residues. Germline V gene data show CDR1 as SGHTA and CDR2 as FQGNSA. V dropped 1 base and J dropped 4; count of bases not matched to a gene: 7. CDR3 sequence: CASSLVRGQRYEQYF. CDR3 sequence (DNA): TGTGCCAGCAGCTTAGTTAGGGGACAGCGGTACGAGCAGTACTTC.

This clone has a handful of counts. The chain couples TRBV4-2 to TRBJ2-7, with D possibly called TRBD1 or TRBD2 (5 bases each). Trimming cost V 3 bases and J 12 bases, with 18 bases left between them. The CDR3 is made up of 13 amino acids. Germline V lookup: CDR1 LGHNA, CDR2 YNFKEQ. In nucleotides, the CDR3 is TGTGCCAGCAGCCAGGGTGGACTCACTGGGGCGTACTTC. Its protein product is CASSQGGLTGAYF.